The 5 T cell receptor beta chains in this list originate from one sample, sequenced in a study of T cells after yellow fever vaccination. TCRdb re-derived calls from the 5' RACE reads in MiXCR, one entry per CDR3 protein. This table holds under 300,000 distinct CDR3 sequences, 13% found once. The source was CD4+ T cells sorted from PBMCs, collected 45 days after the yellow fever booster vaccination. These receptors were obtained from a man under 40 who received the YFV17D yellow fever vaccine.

CDR3 coding DNA: TGCAGTGCTAGAGGGCCCTCACTAGCGGGAGGTTCTAGCACAGATACGCAGTATTTT. Its translation is CSARGPSLAGGSSTDTQYF. The chain joins TRBV20-1 to TRBJ2-3, with 12 bases identical to TRBD2. V shed 1 base and J 0 bases; nucleotides not matched to a gene: 11. The CDR3 runs to 19 residues. Germline V gene sequence: CDR1 DFQATT, CDR2 SNEGSKA (reference sequence).

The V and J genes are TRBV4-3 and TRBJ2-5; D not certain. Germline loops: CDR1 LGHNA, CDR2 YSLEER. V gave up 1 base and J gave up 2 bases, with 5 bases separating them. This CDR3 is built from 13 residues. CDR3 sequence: CASSQVRQETQYF. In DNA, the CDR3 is TGCGCCAGCAGCCAAGTCAGGCAAGAGACCCAGTACTTC.

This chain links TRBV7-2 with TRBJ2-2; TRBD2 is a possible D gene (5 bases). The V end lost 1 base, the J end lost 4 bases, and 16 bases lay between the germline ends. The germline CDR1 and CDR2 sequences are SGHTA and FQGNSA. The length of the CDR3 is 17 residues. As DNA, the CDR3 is TGTGCCAGCAGCTTAGGGTATGGAGATGCGGGCACCGGGGAGCTGTTTTTT. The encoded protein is CASSLGYGDAGTGELFF.

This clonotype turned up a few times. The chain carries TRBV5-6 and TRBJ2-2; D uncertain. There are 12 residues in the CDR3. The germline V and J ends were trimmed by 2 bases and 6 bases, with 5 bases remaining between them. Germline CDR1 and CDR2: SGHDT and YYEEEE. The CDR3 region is CASSFPAGELFF. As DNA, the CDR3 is TGTGCCAGCAGCTTTCCGGCCGGGGAGCTGTTTTTT.

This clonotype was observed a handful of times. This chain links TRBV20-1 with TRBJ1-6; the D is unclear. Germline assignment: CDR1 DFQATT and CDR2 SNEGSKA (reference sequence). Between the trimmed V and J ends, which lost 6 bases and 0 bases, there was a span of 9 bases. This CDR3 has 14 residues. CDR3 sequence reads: CSAEVSSYNSPLHF. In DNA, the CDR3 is TGCAGTGCGGAGGTTAGCTCCTATAATTCACCCCTCCACTTT.